This TCR beta chain was identified in a study of blood T cell repertoires in COVID-19. Turning to the study itself: Sources were T cells, B-cell-depleted T cells, or PBMCs; the material itself was cDNA or gDNA.

Original handling: Nucleated cell number was recorded as an estimate derived from reference gene primer amplification. The table came from immunoSEQ multiplex PCR; TCRdb's copy has only in-frame clones and leaves some out. D and trimming were read from the DNA, whereas the V and J calls and clone size are those reported in that table. The sample gives approximately 360,000 clones, 80% to 85% of which show up once; approximately 5% is in the top ten. Germline V lookup: CDR1 MNHEY, CDR2 SMNVEV (reference sequence). The CDR3 consists of 14 residues. Unmatched junction bases numbered 4, after V lost 5 bases and J lost 4 bases. On this clone itself: Other DNA sequences from this sample encode an identical CDR3 as well.

Participants were aged 18 to 89 years from approximately 25 US areas. The recovered donors of Cohort 3 showed two negative PCRs, clearance, or symptom resolution. Input material: PBMCs or T cells enriched from blood (not recorded which). The clonotype comes from a woman aged 45-60 years who had recovered from COVID-19. The chain carries TRBV27 and TRBJ1-1; 10 nucleotides agree with TRBD1. The DNA for the CDR3 is TGTGCCAGCAGTCCATGGACAGGGGGCACTGAAGCTTTCTTT. This sequence encodes CASSPWTGGTEAFF.